The 5 T cell receptor beta chains given below trace back to one sample, sequenced in a study of blood T cells in healthy people across ages (dated by TCRdb to the mid-2010s). The library was produced with 5' RACE. Sequenced on an Illumina HiSeq 2500. The second PCR ran for roughly 7 to 12 cycles and used a J-beta primer mix along with a sample-barcoded 5' primer. The public reads were quality trimmed at Q25 with fastp and then assembled into clones with MiXCR by TCRdb, keeping productive beta chains. CDR3 protein duplicates are merged, each entry listing the most common genes and DNA. This sample comprises around 780,000 distinct CDR3 sequences, about a quarter of them detected only once. Clones ranked in the top ten supply under 3% of the sample. This sample also belongs to another study, concerning T cells of mothers and their children.

Sequenced input: blood. The receptors were gathered from a boy aged 10-17 years in good health.

V is TRBV12-3 or TRBV12-4 and J is TRBJ2-5; possible D gene TRBD1, 8 bases. The DNA end lines up better with TRBJ2-7; the J call may be wrong. This CDR3 comprises 14 residues. CDR3 loop: CASRRQGRVYEQYF. The CDR3 nucleotides read TGTGCCAGCAGAAGACAGGGGAGGGTATACGAGCAGTACTTC.

The chain combines TRBV3-1 with TRBJ2-7, with D maybe TRBD1 (6 bases). Deletions cut 4 bases from V and 2 bases from J, with 12 bases between. Germline CDR1 and CDR2: LGHDT and YNNKEL (reference sequence). This CDR3 comprises 14 residues. The CDR3 loop is CASSPVGGPYEQYF. The CDR3 coding sequence is TGTGCCAGCAGCCCCGTAGGGGGACCCTACGAGCAGTACTTC.

In the case of this clonotype: A read error may account for a junction end that differs from germline. The V gene is TRBV12-3 or TRBV12-4, the J gene TRBJ2-3, with 9 bases matching TRBD2. This CDR3 is built from 16 residues. The CDR3 DNA reads TGTGCCAGCAGCCGTGGGGACTTAGCGGGGGCAGATGCGCAGTATTTT. Its translation is CASSRGDLAGADAQYF.

The rearrangement joins TRBV12-3 or TRBV12-4 to TRBJ1-2; 7 positions match TRBD1. CDR3 length equals 14 residues. With V trimmed by 5 bases and J by 4 bases, 7 bases remained unmatched. The CDR3 DNA follows: TGTGCCAGCAGTCCCGGCAGGGGGATCTATGGCTACACCTTC. Its translation is CASSPGRGIYGYTF.

Only a few counts were recorded for this clonotype. The rearrangement uses TRBV19 and TRBJ1-4; perhaps TRBD1 as D (5 bases). The V end was cut by 3 bases, the J end by 7 bases, with 15 bases between. The CDR3 length is 15 residues. The germline V gene has CDR1 LNHDA and CDR2 SQIVND (reference sequence). This CDR3 is CASSIRGAPSEKLFF. The CDR3 DNA sequence: TGTGCCAGTAGTATCCGTGGGGCGCCGAGTGAAAAACTGTTTTTT.